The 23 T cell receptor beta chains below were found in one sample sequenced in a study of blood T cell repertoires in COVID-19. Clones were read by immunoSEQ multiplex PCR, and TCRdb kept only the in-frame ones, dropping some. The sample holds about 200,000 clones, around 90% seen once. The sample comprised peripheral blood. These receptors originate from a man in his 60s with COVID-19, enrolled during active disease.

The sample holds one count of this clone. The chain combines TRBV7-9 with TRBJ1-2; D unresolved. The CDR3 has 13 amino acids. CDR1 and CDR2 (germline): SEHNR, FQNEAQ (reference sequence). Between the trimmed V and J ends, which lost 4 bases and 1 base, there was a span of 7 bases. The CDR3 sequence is CASSSQVNYGYTF. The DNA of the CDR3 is TGTGCCAGCAGCTCGCAGGTTAACTATGGCTACACCTTC.

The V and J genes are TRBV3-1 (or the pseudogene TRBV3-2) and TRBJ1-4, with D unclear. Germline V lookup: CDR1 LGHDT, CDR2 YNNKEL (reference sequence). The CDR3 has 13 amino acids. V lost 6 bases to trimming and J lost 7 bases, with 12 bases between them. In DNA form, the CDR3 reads TGTGCCAGCAGGCAAAAGAGCGGTGAAAAACTGTTTTTT. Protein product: CASRQKSGEKLFF.

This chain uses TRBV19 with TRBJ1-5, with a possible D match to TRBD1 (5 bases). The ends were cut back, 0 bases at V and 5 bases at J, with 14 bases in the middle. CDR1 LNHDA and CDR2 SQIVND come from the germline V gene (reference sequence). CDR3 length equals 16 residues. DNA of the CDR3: TGTGCCAGTAGTATAGACCTCGGTGGGGGGTATCAGCCCCAGCATTTT. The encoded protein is CASSIDLGGGYQPQHF.

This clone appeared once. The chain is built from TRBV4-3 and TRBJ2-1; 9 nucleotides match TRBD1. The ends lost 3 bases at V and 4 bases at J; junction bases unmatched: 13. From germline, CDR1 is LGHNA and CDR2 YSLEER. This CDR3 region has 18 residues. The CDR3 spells CASSQKSGQGARYNEQFF. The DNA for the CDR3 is TGCGCCAGCAGCCAGAAGTCGGGACAGGGAGCCCGATACAATGAGCAGTTCTTC.

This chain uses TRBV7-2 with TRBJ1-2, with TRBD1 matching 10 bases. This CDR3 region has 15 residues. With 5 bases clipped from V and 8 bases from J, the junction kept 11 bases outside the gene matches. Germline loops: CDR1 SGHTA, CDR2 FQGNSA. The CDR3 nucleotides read TGTGCCAGCAGCCCTTTGGGACAGGGGCGTGGAGGCTACACCTTC. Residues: CASSPLGQGRGGYTF.

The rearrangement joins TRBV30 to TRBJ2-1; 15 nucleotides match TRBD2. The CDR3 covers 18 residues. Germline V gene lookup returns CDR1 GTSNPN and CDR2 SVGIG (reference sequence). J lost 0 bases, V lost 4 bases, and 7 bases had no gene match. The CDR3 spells CAWKGLAGGKASYNEQFF. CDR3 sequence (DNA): TGTGCCTGGAAGGGACTAGCGGGGGGAAAGGCCTCCTACAATGAGCAGTTCTTC. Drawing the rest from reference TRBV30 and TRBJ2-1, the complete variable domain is SQTIHQWPATLVQPVGSPLSLECTVEGTSNPNLYWYRQAAGRGLQLLFYSVGIGQISSEVPQNLSASRPQDRQFILSSKKLLLSDSGFYLCAWKGLAGGKASYNEQFFGPGTRLTVL.

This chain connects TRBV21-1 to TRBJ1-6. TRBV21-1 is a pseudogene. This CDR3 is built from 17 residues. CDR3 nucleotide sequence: TGTGCCAGCAGCAAAGTGGGAGGGCCCTCCTATAATTCACCCCTCCACTTT. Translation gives CASSKVGGPSYNSPLHF.

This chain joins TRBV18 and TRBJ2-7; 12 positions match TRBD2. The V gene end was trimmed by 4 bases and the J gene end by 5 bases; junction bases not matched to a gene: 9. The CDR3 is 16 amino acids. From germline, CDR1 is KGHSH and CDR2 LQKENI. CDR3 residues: CASSQTLTSGGDEQYF. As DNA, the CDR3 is TGTGCCAGCTCACAAACCCTGACTAGCGGGGGTGACGAGCAGTACTTC.

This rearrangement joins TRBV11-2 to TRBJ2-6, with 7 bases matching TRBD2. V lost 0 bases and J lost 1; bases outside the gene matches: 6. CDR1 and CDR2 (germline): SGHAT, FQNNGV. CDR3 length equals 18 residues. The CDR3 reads CASSLDGRAGSGANVLTF. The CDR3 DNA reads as TGTGCCAGCAGCTTAGATGGGAGGGCAGGGTCTGGGGCCAACGTCCTGACTTTC.

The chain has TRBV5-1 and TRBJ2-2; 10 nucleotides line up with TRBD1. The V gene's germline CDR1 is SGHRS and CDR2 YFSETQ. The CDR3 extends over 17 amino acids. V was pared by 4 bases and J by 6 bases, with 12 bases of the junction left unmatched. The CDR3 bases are TGCGCCAGCAGCACGACCCGGACAGGGGGTTTGGCCGGGGAGCTGTTTTTT. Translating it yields CASSTTRTGGLAGELFF.

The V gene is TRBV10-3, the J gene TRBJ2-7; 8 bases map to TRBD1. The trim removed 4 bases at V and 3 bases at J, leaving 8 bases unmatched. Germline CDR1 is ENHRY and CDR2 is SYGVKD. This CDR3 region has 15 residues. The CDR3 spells CAISAQGAEHYEQYF. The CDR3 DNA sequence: TGTGCCATCAGTGCGCAGGGGGCGGAACACTACGAGCAGTACTTC.

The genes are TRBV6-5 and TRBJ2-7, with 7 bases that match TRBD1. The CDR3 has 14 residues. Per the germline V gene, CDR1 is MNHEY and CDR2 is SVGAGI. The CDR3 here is CAASVGGESYEQYF. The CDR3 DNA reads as TGTGCAGCGTCGGTAGGGGGCGAATCCTACGAGCAGTACTTC.

CDR3: CASSFGFEMSSYEQYF. In nucleotides, the CDR3 is TGTGCCAGCAGTTTCGGTTTTGAGATGAGCTCCTACGAGCAGTACTTC. V usage is TRBV28 and J usage is TRBJ2-7; no clear D. Trimming took 3 bases from V and 0 from J, leaving 15 bases between them. The germline V gene encodes CDR1 MDHEN and CDR2 SYDVKM. The CDR3 has 16 amino acids.

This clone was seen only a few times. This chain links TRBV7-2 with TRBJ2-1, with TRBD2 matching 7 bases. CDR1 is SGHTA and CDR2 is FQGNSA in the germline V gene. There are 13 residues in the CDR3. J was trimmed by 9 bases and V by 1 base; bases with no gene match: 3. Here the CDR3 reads CASSLGREFEQFF. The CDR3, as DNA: TGTGCCAGCAGCTTAGGGCGGGAGTTTGAGCAGTTCTTC. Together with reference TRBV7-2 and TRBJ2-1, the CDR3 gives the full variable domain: GAGVSQSPSNKVTEKGKDVELRCDPISGHTALYWYRQSLGQGLEFLIYFQGNSAPDKSGLPSDRFSAERTGGSVSTLTIQRTQQEDSAVYLCASSLGREFEQFFGPGTRLTVL.

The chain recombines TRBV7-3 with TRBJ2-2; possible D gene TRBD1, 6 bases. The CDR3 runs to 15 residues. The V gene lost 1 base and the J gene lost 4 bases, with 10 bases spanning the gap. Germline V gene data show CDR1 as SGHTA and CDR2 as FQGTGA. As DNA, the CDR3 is TGTGCCAGCAGCTTAAGGGGGCAGGGCACCGGGGAGCTGTTTTTT. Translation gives CASSLRGQGTGELFF.

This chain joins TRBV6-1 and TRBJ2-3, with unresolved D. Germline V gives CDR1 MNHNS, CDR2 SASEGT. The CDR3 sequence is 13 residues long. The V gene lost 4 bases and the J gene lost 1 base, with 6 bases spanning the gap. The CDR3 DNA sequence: TGTGCCAGCAGTGCTCAGGGCACAGATACGCAGTATTTT. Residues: CASSAQGTDTQYF.

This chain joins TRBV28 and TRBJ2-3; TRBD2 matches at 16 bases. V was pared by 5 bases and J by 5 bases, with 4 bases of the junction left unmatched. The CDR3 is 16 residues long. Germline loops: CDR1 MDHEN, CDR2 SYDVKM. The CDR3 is CASSVGLAGGIDTQYF. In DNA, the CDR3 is TGTGCCAGCAGTGTGGGACTAGCGGGAGGGATAGATACGCAGTATTTT.

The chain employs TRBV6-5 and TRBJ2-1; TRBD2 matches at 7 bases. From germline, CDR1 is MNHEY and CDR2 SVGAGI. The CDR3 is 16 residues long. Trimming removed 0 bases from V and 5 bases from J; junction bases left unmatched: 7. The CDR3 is CASSYSRTRLNNEQFF. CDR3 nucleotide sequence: TGTGCCAGCAGTTACTCCCGGACTAGACTTAACAATGAGCAGTTCTTC.

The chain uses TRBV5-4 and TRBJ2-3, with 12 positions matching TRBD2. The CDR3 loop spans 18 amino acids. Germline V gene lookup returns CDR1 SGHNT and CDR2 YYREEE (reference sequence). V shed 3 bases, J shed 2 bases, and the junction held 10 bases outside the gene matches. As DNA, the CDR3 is TGTGCCAGCAGCTCCCTAGCGGGGGGGCCTTCCTACACAGATACGCAGTATTTT. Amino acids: CASSSLAGGPSYTDTQYF.

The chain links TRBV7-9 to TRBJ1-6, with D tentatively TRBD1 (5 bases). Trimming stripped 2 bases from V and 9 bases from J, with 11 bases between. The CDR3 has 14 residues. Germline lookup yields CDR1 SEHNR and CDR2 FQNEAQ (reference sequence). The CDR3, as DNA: TGTGCCAGCAGCTTATCAGGGTTTGGTTCACCCCTCCACTTT. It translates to CASSLSGFGSPLHF.

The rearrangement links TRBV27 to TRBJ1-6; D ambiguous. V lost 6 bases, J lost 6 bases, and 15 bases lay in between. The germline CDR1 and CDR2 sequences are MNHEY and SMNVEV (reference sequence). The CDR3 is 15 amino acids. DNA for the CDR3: TGTGCCAGCAGCCCTATCGACCGGGTTAATTCACCCCTCCACTTT. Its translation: CASSPIDRVNSPLHF.

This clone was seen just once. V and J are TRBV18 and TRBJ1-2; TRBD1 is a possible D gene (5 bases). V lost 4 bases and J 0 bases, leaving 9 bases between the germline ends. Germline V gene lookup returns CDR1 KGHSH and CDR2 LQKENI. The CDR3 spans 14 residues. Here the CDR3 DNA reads TGTGCCAGCTCACGCCCAGGGTCTAACTATGGCTACACCTTC. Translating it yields CASSRPGSNYGYTF.

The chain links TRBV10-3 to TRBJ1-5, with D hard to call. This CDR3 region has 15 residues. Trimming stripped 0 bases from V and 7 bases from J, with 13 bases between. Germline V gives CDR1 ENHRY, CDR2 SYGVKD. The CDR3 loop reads CAISESGKAVQPQHF. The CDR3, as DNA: TGTGCCATCAGTGAGTCCGGCAAGGCGGTGCAGCCCCAGCATTTT.